The next 19 T cell receptor beta chains were all read from a single sample in a study of cytomegalovirus exposure and HLA in healthy donors. With 60 Vbeta and 13 Jbeta primers, the PCR was carried out. Assay used: immunoSEQ multiplex PCR; TCRdb lists only in-frame clones, some missing. The sample consists of around 150,000 clones, about 77% of them appearing once. Sequenced: PBMCs. All receptors derive from a woman between 40 and 50 years old in good health and CMV-seronegative.

CDR3: CASSYVTGNQPQHF. The CDR3 nucleotides read TGTGCCAGCAGTTACGTCACAGGGAATCAGCCCCAGCATTTT. The chain couples TRBV6-6 to TRBJ1-5; a weak D match, TRBD1 (6 bases). The CDR3 consists of 14 residues. CDR1 MNHNY and CDR2 SVGAGI come from the germline V gene (reference sequence). V shed 2 bases and J shed 4 bases, with 9 bases lying between them.

The V gene is TRBV9, the J gene TRBJ1-1; D is possibly TRBD1 (5 bases). CDR3 size: 13 residues. V lost 0 bases and J lost 6, with 9 bases in between. Per germline, CDR1 SGDLS and CDR2 YYNGEE. This CDR3 reads CASSVGGVAEAFF. CDR3 nucleotide sequence: TGTGCCAGCAGCGTAGGGGGGGTAGCTGAAGCTTTCTTT.

The chain employs TRBV19 and TRBJ1-2, with D possibly TRBD1 on 5 matching bases. This CDR3 spans 14 amino acids. V shed 4 bases and J shed 4 bases, with 13 bases lying between them. Per the germline V gene, CDR1 is LNHDA and CDR2 is SQIVND (reference sequence). The DNA for the CDR3 is TGTGCCAGTAGTAGCCTAGGGGAACCCTATGGCTACACCTTC. Translating gives CASSSLGEPYGYTF.

The chain combines TRBV29-1 with TRBJ2-1; a possible D gene is TRBD2 (5 bases). Trimming cost V 4 bases and J 6 bases, with 10 bases left between them. This CDR3 is built from 12 residues. Germline V gives CDR1 SQVTM, CDR2 ANQGSEA. The CDR3 nucleotides are TGCAGCGTTGGCGGGTTGCGCAATGAGCAGTTCTTC. Its protein product is CSVGGLRNEQFF.

J is TRBJ1-2 and V is TRBV4-3; D is unclear. Trimming stripped 0 bases from V and 6 bases from J, with 14 bases between. CDR3 length equals 15 residues. CDR1 and CDR2 (germline): LGHNA, YSLEER. The CDR3 sequence is CASSQERSLRDGYTF. The CDR3 DNA follows: TGCGCCAGCAGCCAAGAAAGATCTCTGAGGGATGGCTACACCTTC.

This chain uses TRBV12-1 with TRBJ1-1; TRBD1 was called by the table and not checked on the DNA. TRBV12-1 counts as a pseudogene. The CDR3 covers 19 residues. Here the CDR3 reads CASSFKSKPKNMVNTEAFF. Here the CDR3 DNA reads TGTGCCAGCAGCTTTAAGTCGAAACCGAAGAACATGGTGAACACTGAAGCTTTCTTT.

This chain uses TRBV6-1 with TRBJ2-7; 8 bases fit TRBD1. CDR1 and CDR2 from the germline V gene are MNHNS and SASEGT. V lost 2 bases, J lost 4 bases, and 4 bases stayed unmatched. The CDR3 is 14 amino acids. The CDR3 region is CASSEQGAPYEQYF. Written as DNA, the CDR3 is TGTGCCAGCAGTGAACAGGGGGCTCCATACGAGCAGTACTTC.

The rearrangement uses TRBV6-5 and TRBJ2-5; 7 bases line up with TRBD1. Gene TRBJ2-7 matches the end of the DNA better, so the J call may be wrong. The CDR3 contains 15 residues. Germline V gene sequence: CDR1 MNHEY, CDR2 SVGAGI. The CDR3 sequence: CASRTGTASIGEQYF. CDR3 nucleotides: TGTGCCAGCAGGACCGGGACAGCGTCCATAGGCGAGCAGTACTTC.

This clone was recorded a few times. J is TRBJ2-5 and V is TRBV6-1; TRBD1 is a possible D gene (6 bases). V lost 2 bases and J 5 bases, leaving 18 bases between the germline ends. Germline V gives CDR1 MNHNS, CDR2 SASEGT. This CDR3 is built from 16 residues. The CDR3 loop reads CASSENARGRLETQYF. In DNA, the CDR3 is TGTGCCAGCAGTGAAAACGCCAGGGGCCGACTGGAGACCCAGTACTTC.

This clone appeared once. The rearrangement joins TRBV7-2 to TRBJ2-7; D is perhaps TRBD2 (5 bases). V was trimmed by 0 bases and J by 3 bases, leaving 18 bases between them. CDR1 and CDR2 (germline): SGHTA, FQGNSA. The CDR3 sequence is 17 residues long. The CDR3 spells CASSLAELGRSRYEQYF. The CDR3 bases are TGTGCCAGCAGCTTAGCGGAGTTGGGGAGAAGCCGCTACGAGCAGTACTTC.

The chain recombines TRBV25-1 with TRBJ1-1; the D gene is possibly TRBD1 (5 bases). There are 15 residues in the CDR3. Trimming cost V 3 bases and J 1 base, with 12 bases left between them. CDR1 MGHDK and CDR2 SYGVNS come from the germline V gene. The CDR3 DNA is TGTGCCAGCAGTGAGGCAGGGAAAACGAACACTGAAGCTTTCTTT. This sequence encodes CASSEAGKTNTEAFF.

This clone was observed a single time. The genes are TRBV5-4 and TRBJ2-5; D perhaps matches TRBD2 (6 bases). CDR1 is SGHNT and CDR2 is YYREEE in the germline V gene (reference sequence). The ends were cut back, 0 bases at V and 1 base at J, with 13 bases in the middle. The CDR3 covers 16 residues. CDR3 region: CASSLDAGRTQETQYF. In nucleotides, the CDR3 is TGTGCCAGCAGCTTGGACGCGGGGCGGACCCAAGAGACCCAGTACTTC. The full variable domain, its missing parts supplied by reference TRBV5-4 and TRBJ2-5, is ETGVTQSPTHLIKTRGQQVTLRCSSQSGHNTVSWYQQALGQGPQFIFQYYREEENGRGNFPPRFSGLQFPNYSSELNVNALELDDSALYLCASSLDAGRTQETQYFGPGTRLLVL.

CDR3 coding DNA: TGCGCCAGCAGTCCCGGTCATACTGAAGCTTTCTTT. Its protein product is CASSPGHTEAFF. V usage is TRBV5-1 and J usage is TRBJ1-1; no definite D call. This CDR3 contains 12 residues. V was trimmed by 5 bases and J by 5 bases, leaving 10 bases between them. Germline values: CDR1 SGHRS, CDR2 YFSETQ. Full variable domain (outside the CDR3, taken from reference TRBV5-1 and TRBJ1-1): KAGVTQTPRYLIKTRGQQVTLSCSPISGHRSVSWYQQTPGQGLQFLFEYFSETQRNKGNFPGRFSGRQFSNSRSEMNVSTLELGDSALYLCASSPGHTEAFFGQGTRLTVV.

The chain couples TRBV6-4 to TRBJ2-1; 11 bases fit TRBD2. Germline assignment: CDR1 MRHNA and CDR2 SNTAGT. Trimming removed 4 bases from V and 6 bases from J; junction bases left unmatched: 5. CDR3 length: 15 residues. The CDR3, as DNA: TGTGCCAGCAGTGTCGGTAGCGGGGGGGCCAATGAGCAGTTCTTC. Amino acids: CASSVGSGGANEQFF.

The sample holds one count of this clone. The chain uses TRBV5-6 and TRBJ2-7, with a tentative D call TRBD1 (6 bases). The germline V gene encodes CDR1 SGHDT and CDR2 YYEEEE. The CDR3 covers 16 residues. The ends were cut back, 0 bases at V and 0 bases at J, with 13 bases in the middle. The CDR3: CASSLDRVASSYEQYF. DNA for the CDR3: TGTGCCAGCAGCTTGGACAGGGTAGCGAGCTCCTACGAGCAGTACTTC.

V gene TRBV30 combines with J gene TRBJ2-7, with 10 nucleotides matching TRBD1. Germline V gives CDR1 GTSNPN, CDR2 SVGIG (reference sequence). The V and J ends lost 1 base and 0 bases, in that order; junction bases with no gene match: 0. The CDR3 length is 14 residues. CDR3 region: CAWSGDRGSYEQYF. CDR3 DNA: TGTGCCTGGAGTGGGGACAGGGGCTCCTACGAGCAGTACTTC.

The CDR3 loop reads CAISLGQRGYTF. CDR3 bases: TGTGCCATCAGTCTGGGACAGAGGGGCTACACCTTC. V and J are TRBV10-3 and TRBJ1-2; 7 positions agree with TRBD1. J was trimmed by 8 bases and V by 5 bases; bases with no gene match: 5. Looked up from germline, CDR1 is ENHRY and CDR2 is SYGVKD. CDR3 length: 12 amino acids.

The chain recombines TRBV30 with TRBJ1-1, with TRBD1 as a possible D gene (5 bases). The CDR3 has 12 residues. The germline gives CDR1 GTSNPN, CDR2 SVGIG (reference sequence). V was trimmed by 3 bases and J by 6 bases, leaving 11 bases between them. The CDR3 nucleotides are TGTGCCTGGAGGGGGCTTTACGCTGAAGCTTTCTTT. Residues: CAWRGLYAEAFF.

J is TRBJ1-1 and V is TRBV4-2; no clear D. This CDR3 spans 13 amino acids. Germline lookup yields CDR1 LGHNA and CDR2 YNFKEQ. With 1 base removed from V and 1 base from J, the gap between germline ends came to 4 bases. The CDR3 bases are TGTGCCAGCAGCCAAGGGCAGAACACTGAAGCTTTCTTT. It is translated as CASSQGQNTEAFF.